This T cell receptor (beta chain) was retrieved from a study of blood T cell repertoires in COVID-19 (dated by TCRdb to between 2020 and 2021). Study-level background: Samples covering the acute and convalescent phases of COVID-19 were provided by collaborators in the United States, Italy and Spain. The material from the prospective study consisted of cDNA or gDNA derived from T cells, B-cell-depleted T cells, or PBMCs. The samples were drawn from two sources: the first 160 participants of the ongoing ImmuneRACE study, and some 1,300 subjects contributed by 6 global collaborators. Where available, HLA class I and class II types were obtained from metadata supplied by the sample provider rather than from assay-based typing. The dataset comprised deeply sampled blood TCRbeta repertoires from subjects exposed to, actively infected with, or recovered from COVID-19. The repertoires were made available in a free public database intended to serve as a resource for research on the immune response to SARS-CoV-2. Nearly every sample came with metadata listing a de-identified subject ID, COVID-19 status, age in years and sex.

What the work shows at the level of the full study, not this receptor alone: How much clinical and demographic metadata was included differed by source and by participant, and the metadata was provided uncurated.

One collaborating source in Seattle enrolled patients during active infection and followed them longitudinally through the course of disease. Whole blood was collected in K2EDTA tubes by collaborating institutions according to the institutions' own protocols. For TCRbeta analysis, collaborators shipped samples in one of three forms: frozen whole blood, isolated PBMCs, or DNA extracted from either of those sample types. This clone was seen a single time. Its antigen specificity is not known. No qualities accompany the bases; no much larger clone lies one base away. TCRbeta CDR3 regions were amplified from genomic DNA using the immunoSEQ Assay, a bias-controlled multiplex PCR. For the original study's pipeline: Within the assay, amplification of reference gene primers was used to estimate how many nucleated cells each sample contained. To quantify the absolute abundance of each unique TCRbeta CDR3 rearrangement, sequence reads were collapsed and filtered. Productive Simpson clonality was computed per sample as the square root of Simpson's diversity index over productive rearrangements. Sourced from immuneACCESS, this table was stored by TCRdb with only in-frame sequences that have V and J called. A share of the clones is absent; for the studies checked, an unresolved V gene accounts for under half, and the remainder has no known explanation. The DNA was the basis for D and trimming; V, J and clone size are from that table. Here the sample has 300,000 to 400,000 clones; about 90% occur a single time. About 7% of the sample is in the top ten clones.

This sequence originates from a woman in her sixties or seventies with COVID-19, enrolled during active disease. The sequencing sample was made of peripheral blood.

The nucleotides are TGTGCCAGCAGGCGATGGAAGGGGGCCAGCAATCAGCCCCAGCATTTT. Its product reads: CASRRWKGASNQPQHF. The chain is made from TRBV28 and TRBJ1-5, and 7 junction bases match TRBD1. The CDR1 and CDR2 encoded by the germline V gene are MDHEN and SYDVKM. The CDR3 numbers 16 residues from cysteine through phenylalanine. Solely the CDR3 DNA is kept, with 48 bases framed from the first base. Relative to germline, V is missing 6 bases and J is missing 1 base, with 9 bases of the junction outside any gene match.